The 13 T cell receptor beta chains below all came from one sample that was sequenced in a study of T cells after posttransplantation cyclophosphamide. Control samples came 1 year after myeloablative marrow transplants with methotrexate plus calcineurin inhibitor. Assay: immunoSEQ multiplex PCR; the TCRdb copy retains only in-frame clones and omits some. Found here are 17,000 or so clones, 85% of them singletons; the top ten hold 28%. Sample: PBMCs, taken after allogeneic stem cell transplant with calcineurin inhibitor and methotrexate. The receptors were sampled from a female patient between 18 and 30 years old who received an allogeneic stem cell transplant from an unrelated donor, was CMV-positive, and had acute and chronic GVHD. The graft donor may be the source of some T cells.

The chain joins TRBV2 to TRBJ2-3; D perhaps matches TRBD2 (7 bases). The CDR3 sequence is 16 residues long. Germline CDR1 and CDR2: SNHLY and FYNNEI. V shed 3 bases and J shed 8 bases, with 21 bases lying between them. CDR3 sequence (DNA): TGTGCCAGCAGTGAGGGGGCTAGCGGTTCAATGGGTACGCAGTATTTT. Translating it yields CASSEGASGSMGTQYF.

The rearrangement joins TRBV5-1 to TRBJ1-4; D is unclear. CDR3 length: 14 residues. V was trimmed by 6 bases and J by 0 bases, leaving 9 bases between them. Germline values: CDR1 SGHRS, CDR2 YFSETQ. The CDR3 nucleotides are TGCGCCAGCAAGCGGGGAGCAACTAATGAAAAACTGTTTTTT. Translation gives CASKRGATNEKLFF.

The chain is built from TRBV2 and TRBJ2-2; 8 bases are shared with TRBD1. The CDR3 runs to 14 residues. V lost 3 bases and J lost 5; bases outside the gene matches: 2. The V gene's germline CDR1 is SNHLY and CDR2 FYNNEI. The CDR3 DNA sequence: TGTGCCAGCAGTGACAGGGGGCCTACCGGGGAGCTGTTTTTT. Translation gives CASSDRGPTGELFF.

This chain links TRBV30 with TRBJ2-5; tentatively, D is TRBD1 (5 bases). The J call may be faulty, since TRBJ2-7 better matches the DNA end. The CDR3 contains 11 residues. The germline V gene encodes CDR1 GTSNPN and CDR2 SVGIG (reference sequence). The CDR3 protein is CACGASYEQYF. CDR3 nucleotide sequence: TGTGCCTGTGGGGCCTCCTACGAGCAGTACTTC.

The chain links TRBV2 to TRBJ2-7; 7 bases fit TRBD2. The CDR3 runs 16 residues. The trim removed 3 bases at V and 2 bases at J, leaving 10 bases unmatched. CDR1 SNHLY and CDR2 FYNNEI come from the germline V gene. CDR3 bases: TGTGCCAGCAGTGAGGTTGGTGGGAGCGGGACCTACGAGCAGTACTTC. Translated, it gives CASSEVGGSGTYEQYF.

This clone has a single count. The chain carries TRBV6-1 and TRBJ1-5; the D is unclear. There are 16 residues in the CDR3. Trimming cost V 3 bases and J 0 bases, with 12 bases left between them. Germline V gene data show CDR1 as MNHNS and CDR2 as SASEGT. CDR3 amino acids: CASSDRWRDSNQPQHF. The CDR3, as DNA: TGTGCCAGCAGTGACCGATGGAGAGATAGCAATCAGCCCCAGCATTTT.

A word on this clone: One end of the junction does not line up with germline, which may come from a read error. V usage is TRBV5-5 and J usage is TRBJ2-5; D might be TRBD2 (6 bases). The CDR3 runs to 15 residues. In germline, CDR1 is SGHKS, CDR2 YYEKEE (reference sequence). CDR3 DNA sequence: TGTGCCAACAGCTTCTCGGGAGCGTACCAAGAGACCCAGTACTTC. Translated: CANSFSGAYQETQYF. The variable domain in full, completed from reference TRBV5-5 and TRBJ2-5, reads DAGVTQSPTHLIKTRGQQVTLRCSPISGHKSVSWYQQVLGQGPQFIFQYYEKEERGRGNFPDRFSARQFPNYSSELNVNALLLGDSALYLCANSFSGAYQETQYFGPGTRLLVL.

The V and J genes are TRBV6-5 and TRBJ1-4, with 9 nucleotides matching TRBD1. V trimming: 6 bases; J trimming: 7 bases; junction bases outside the gene matches: 9. The CDR3 runs 15 residues. Germline V gene lookup returns CDR1 MNHEY and CDR2 SVGAGI. CDR3 residues: CASRQAGTGTEKLFF. The CDR3 DNA reads as TGTGCCAGCAGGCAAGCCGGGACAGGGACTGAAAAACTGTTTTTT.

This clone was counted a few times. The J gene is TRBJ1-1, the V gene TRBV19; D is perhaps TRBD1 (5 bases). Germline values: CDR1 LNHDA, CDR2 SQIVND (reference sequence). The CDR3 runs to 13 residues. Deletions cut 3 bases from V and 4 bases from J, with 9 bases between. The CDR3 sequence is CASSIYDSTEAFF. The CDR3 DNA reads as TGTGCCAGTAGTATTTATGACAGCACTGAAGCTTTCTTT. Filled out from reference TRBV19 and TRBJ1-1, the complete variable domain reads DGGITQSPKYLFRKEGQNVTLSCEQNLNHDAMYWYRQDPGQGLRLIYYSQIVNDFQKGDIAEGYSVSREKKESFPLTVTSAQKNPTAFYLCASSIYDSTEAFFGQGTRLTVV.

This sequence joins TRBV18 and TRBJ2-7, with 11 bases that match TRBD2. This CDR3 contains 16 residues. The V gene end was trimmed by 3 bases and the J gene end by 2 bases; junction bases not matched to a gene: 6. Looked up from germline, CDR1 is KGHSH and CDR2 is LQKENI. CDR3 sequence (DNA): TGTGCCAGCTCACCGACTAGCGGGAAAGGAACCTACGAGCAGTACTTC. The encoded protein is CASSPTSGKGTYEQYF.

This rearrangement joins TRBV15 to TRBJ1-6; the D gene is possibly TRBD1 (6 bases). V was pared by 9 bases and J by 12 bases, with 15 bases between. The CDR3 is made up of 12 amino acids. The germline CDR1 and CDR2 sequences are LNHNV and YYDKDF (reference sequence). The CDR3 DNA sequence: TGTGCCACTACGGACAGCTGGGAACCCCTCCACTTT. This codes for CATTDSWEPLHF. Looking up the rest from reference TRBV15 and TRBJ1-6 gives the full variable domain: DAMVIQNPRYQVTQFGKPVTLSCSQTLNHNVMYWYQQKSSQAPKLLFHYYDKDFNNEADTPDNFQSRRPNTSFCFLDIRSPGLGDTAMYLCATTDSWEPLHFGNGTRLTVT.

This clone has just a few counts. The chain recombines TRBV7-9 with TRBJ2-2; TRBD1 matches 8 bases. Germline assignment: CDR1 SEHNR and CDR2 FQNEAQ (reference sequence). With V trimmed by 5 bases and J by 3 bases, 11 bases remained unmatched. The CDR3 extends over 17 amino acids. CDR3 nucleotides: TGTGCCAGCAGCCTCCGACAGGGGAGAGAGCACACCGGGGAGCTGTTTTTT. Protein sequence: CASSLRQGREHTGELFF.

This chain links TRBV6-6 with TRBJ1-3; no reliable D call. This CDR3 is 14 amino acids long. Germline assignment: CDR1 MNHNY and CDR2 SVGAGI (reference sequence). The V end was cut by 5 bases, the J end by 1 base, with 9 bases between. In DNA, the CDR3 is TGTGCCAGCAGTGACGGAGCTTCTGGAAACACCATATATTTT. Protein product: CASSDGASGNTIYF.